The subject of this entry is one T cell receptor (beta chain). Its antigen is undetermined. V was trimmed by 3 bases and J by 2 bases, leaving 20 bases between them. The CDR3 spans 18 residues. MiXCR was run by TCRdb on the reads, yielding one entry per CDR3 protein. The table has nearly 650,000 distinct CDR3 sequences, 20% to 25% seen once. This entry comes from a study of T cell repertoires in cytomegalovirus infection. Overall study context: Based on public TCR beta signatures, there were indications of CMV infection and of a matching HLA type.

Study-wide results and limits: The ex vivo response was dominated by HLA-C-restricted CMV-specific TCR beta clonotypes. Based on cumulative public TCR beta family frequency, carriers of CMV plus the relevant HLA were identified.

The material sequenced was CD8+ T cells from PBMCs. The TCR comes from a human donor in good health (CMV status not recorded). Some clones in this sample may be carry-over from other donors' samples. The V and J genes are TRBV12-3 or TRBV12-4 and TRBJ2-1, with D perhaps being TRBD1 or TRBD2 (6 bases each). The CDR3, as DNA: TGTGCCAGCAGTTTTTGGACCCTCGGGGGCCCAACCTACAATGAGCAGTTCTTC. Its protein product is CASSFWTLGGPTYNEQFF.